Listed here are 9 T cell receptor beta chains from one sample, sequenced in a study of Tregs in tolerant kidney transplant recipients. Assay used: immunoSEQ multiplex PCR; TCRdb lists only in-frame clones, some missing. Its table records 30,000 to 40,000 clones. Mixed chimerism was transient after nonmyeloablative marrow transplants from related graft donors. This sample comprised CD4+ T cells from blood (PBMCs), obtained 24 months after the transplant. All receptors come from a human patient who received a combined kidney and bone marrow transplant. Some T cells may be graft donor cells.

Turning to this clone: The read ends 3 residues before the CDR3 terminus; that terminus is restored from the germline J gene. The chain couples TRBV7-2 to TRBJ2-1, with 7 bases fitting TRBD1. The CDR3 spans 14 residues. Losses at the gene ends were 4 bases for V and 9 bases for J; bases not matched to a gene: 9. The germline V gene has CDR1 SGHTA and CDR2 FQGNSA. The part of the CDR3 DNA that was read is TGTGCCAGCAGCTCCCCAACAGGGGTAAGTGAG. The encoded protein is CASSSPTGVSE. The whole CDR3 region reads CASSSPTGVSEQFF.

As regards this clone: The read comes to an end 3 residues before the CDR3 does, leaving the germline J gene to fill in the end. This sequence joins TRBV6-2 or TRBV6-3 and TRBJ2-7; 9 bases are a match to TRBD2. Germline-derived CDR1 and CDR2 are MNHEY and SVGEGT. V shed 6 bases, J shed 2 bases, and the junction held 5 bases outside the gene matches. The CDR3 sequence is 14 residues long. CDR3 DNA, as far as it was read: TGTGCCAGCAGACGGTCTAGCGGGACCTACGAG. Protein: CASRRSSGTYE. The whole CDR3 protein reads CASRRSSGTYEQYF.

The DNA read from the CDR3 is TGTGCCAGCACATCCACTAGCGGGAGGAGCACAGATACG. Translating it yields CASTSTSGRSTDT. The full CDR3 protein is CASTSTSGRSTDTQYF. The V gene is TRBV7-6, the J gene TRBJ2-3; the match to TRBD2 covers 12 bases. The sequence runs out 3 residues before the end of the CDR3; the remainder is reconstructed from the germline J gene. Germline lookup yields CDR1 SGHVS and CDR2 FNYEAQ. V trimming: 7 bases; J trimming: 0 bases; junction bases outside the gene matches: 5. This CDR3 contains 16 residues.

As concerns this clone: The read gets to within 3 residues of the CDR3 end, and the germline J gene fills in the rest. The gene calls are TRBV23-1 and TRBJ1-5; D gene uncertain. TRBV23-1 is marked as an open reading frame, function uncertain. The V end lost 4 bases, the J end lost 6 bases, and 10 bases lay between the germline ends. The CDR3 length is 13 residues. The sequenced part of the CDR3 DNA is TGCGCCAGCAGTCCCGCGTATTTTCAGCCC. Translation: CASSPAYFQP. The full-length CDR3 reads as CASSPAYFQPQHF.

As for this clone: The CDR3 goes on 3 residues after the read ends, and that part is filled in from the germline J gene. This sequence joins TRBV18 and TRBJ2-7; 10 nucleotides align to TRBD1. This CDR3 contains 15 residues. CDR1 and CDR2 (germline): KGHSH, LQKENI. With 3 bases clipped from V and 3 bases from J, the junction kept 5 bases outside the gene matches. The CDR3 bases that were read are TGTGCCAGCTCACCCCAAGGGACAGGGGTCTACGAG. Protein product: CASSPQGTGVYE. In full, the CDR3 reads CASSPQGTGVYEQYF. Based on the CDR3 plus reference TRBV18 and TRBJ2-7, the full variable domain is NAGVMQNPRHLVRRRGQEARLRCSPMKGHSHVYWYRQLPEEGLKFMVYLQKENIIDESGMPKERFSAEFPKEGPSILRIQQVVRGDSAAYFCASSPQGTGVYEQYFGPGTRLTVT.

Note on this clone: The read terminates 3 residues before the CDR3 end, so the remaining end is supplied by the germline J gene. The V and J genes are TRBV6-2 or TRBV6-3 and TRBJ1-3; a weak D match, TRBD1 (6 bases). V lost 6 bases, J lost 0 bases, and 15 bases lay in between. There are 16 residues in the CDR3. Germline-derived CDR1 and CDR2 are MNHEY and SVGEGT. This CDR3 reads CASRRRTEGSGNTIYF. CDR3 DNA, as far as it was read: TGTGCCAGCAGAAGACGGACAGAAGGCTCTGGAAACACC.

Details on this clone: The read terminates 3 residues before the CDR3 end, so the remaining end is supplied by the germline J gene. V and J are TRBV20-1 and TRBJ1-4; the D is unclear. Germline V lookup: CDR1 DFQATT, CDR2 SNEGSKA (reference sequence). The CDR3 has 12 amino acids. Trimming pared 1 base from V and 6 bases from J, leaving 6 bases between. The covered CDR3 bases are TGCAGTGCTAGAGGGGCAGATGAAAAA. This gives the protein CSARGADEK. The full CDR3 protein is CSARGADEKLFF.

Turning to this clone: The read terminates 3 residues before the CDR3 end, so the remaining end is supplied by the germline J gene. V usage is TRBV2 and J usage is TRBJ1-2; D not resolved. Germline lookup yields CDR1 SNHLY and CDR2 FYNNEI. The CDR3 has 14 residues. Trimming took 7 bases from V and 7 from J, leaving 19 bases between them. The CDR3 loop is CASMNPSRAGGYTF. The CDR3 bases that were read are TGTGCCAGCATGAATCCGTCAAGGGCTGGTGGC.

Concerning this clone itself: The sequence runs out 3 residues before the end of the CDR3; the remainder is reconstructed from the germline J gene. The chain joins TRBV7-9 to TRBJ2-5; TRBD1 is a possible D gene (7 bases). V lost 10 bases and J 2 bases, leaving 11 bases between the germline ends. CDR1 and CDR2 (germline): SEHNR, FQNEAQ (reference sequence). The CDR3 consists of 12 residues. Here the CDR3 reads CAIQGGQETQYF. The covered CDR3 bases are TGTGCCATTCAGGGGGGTCAAGAGACC.